This T cell receptor (beta chain) derives from a study of blood T cells in healthy people across ages. This CDR3 has 15 amino acids. Trimming took off 2 bases at V and 7 bases at J, with 15 bases between the two ends. Germline V gene lookup returns CDR1 SGHTA and CDR2 FQGNSA. This clonotype has more than one count but fewer than ten. It was roughly 10 milliliters of peripheral blood that were drawn from each donor. Samples had at least 7 million PBMCs isolated from them. The second PCR ran about 6 to 12 cycles with a sample-barcoded 5' primer and J-beta primers. Each CDR3 protein is one row after TCRdb ran MiXCR on the 5' RACE reads. The sample has some 1,800,000 distinct CDR3 sequences; more than 35% are singletons.

This rearrangement joins TRBV7-2 to TRBJ2-1; D not certain. This TCR was sampled from a human donor in good health. The sample consisted of blood. This chain's CDR3 is CASSLWLIRTNEQFF. Here the CDR3 DNA reads TGTGCCAGCAGCTTATGGCTGATACGGACGAATGAGCAGTTCTTC.